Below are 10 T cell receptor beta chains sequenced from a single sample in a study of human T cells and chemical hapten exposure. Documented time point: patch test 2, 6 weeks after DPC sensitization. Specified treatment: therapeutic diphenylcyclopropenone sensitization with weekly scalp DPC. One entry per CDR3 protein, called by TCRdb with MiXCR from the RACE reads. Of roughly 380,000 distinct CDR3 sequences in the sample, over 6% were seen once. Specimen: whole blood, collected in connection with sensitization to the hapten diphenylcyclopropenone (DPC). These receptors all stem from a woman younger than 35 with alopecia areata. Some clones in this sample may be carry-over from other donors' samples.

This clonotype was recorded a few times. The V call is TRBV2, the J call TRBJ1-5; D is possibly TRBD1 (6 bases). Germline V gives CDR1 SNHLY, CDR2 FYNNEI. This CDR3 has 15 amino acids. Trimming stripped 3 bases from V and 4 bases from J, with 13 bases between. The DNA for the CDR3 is TGTGCCAGCAGTGAGCCCGACAGGAAAAATCAGCCCCAGCATTTT. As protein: CASSEPDRKNQPQHF.

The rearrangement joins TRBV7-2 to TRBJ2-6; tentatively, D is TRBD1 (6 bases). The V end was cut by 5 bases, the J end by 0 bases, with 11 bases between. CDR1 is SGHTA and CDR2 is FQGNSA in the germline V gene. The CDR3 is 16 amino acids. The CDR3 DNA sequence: TGTGCCAGCAGCGCGGACAGTAGCTCTGGGGCCAACGTCCTGACTTTC. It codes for CASSADSSSGANVLTF. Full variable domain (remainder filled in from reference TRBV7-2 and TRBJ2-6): GAGVSQSPSNKVTEKGKDVELRCDPISGHTALYWYRQSLGQGLEFLIYFQGNSAPDKSGLPSDRFSAERTGGSVSTLTIQRTQQEDSAVYLCASSADSSSGANVLTFGAGSRLTVL.

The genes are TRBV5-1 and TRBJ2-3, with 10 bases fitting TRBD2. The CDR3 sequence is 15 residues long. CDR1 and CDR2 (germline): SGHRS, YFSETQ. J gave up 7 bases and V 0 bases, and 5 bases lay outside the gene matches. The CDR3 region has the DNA TGCGCCAGCAGCTTGGGAGCGGGGGGGCCTAATACGCAGTATTTT. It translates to CASSLGAGGPNTQYF. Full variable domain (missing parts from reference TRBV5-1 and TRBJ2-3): KAGVTQTPRYLIKTRGQQVTLSCSPISGHRSVSWYQQTPGQGLQFLFEYFSETQRNKGNFPGRFSGRQFSNSRSEMNVSTLELGDSALYLCASSLGAGGPNTQYFGPGTRLTVL.

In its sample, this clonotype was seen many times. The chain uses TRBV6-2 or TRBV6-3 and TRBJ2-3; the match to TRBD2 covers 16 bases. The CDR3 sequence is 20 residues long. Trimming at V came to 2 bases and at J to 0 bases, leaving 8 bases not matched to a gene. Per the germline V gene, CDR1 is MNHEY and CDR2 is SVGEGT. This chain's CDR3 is CASSYPLGTSGGVSTDTQYF. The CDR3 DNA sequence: TGTGCCAGCAGTTACCCCTTAGGGACTAGCGGGGGGGTAAGCACAGATACGCAGTATTTT.

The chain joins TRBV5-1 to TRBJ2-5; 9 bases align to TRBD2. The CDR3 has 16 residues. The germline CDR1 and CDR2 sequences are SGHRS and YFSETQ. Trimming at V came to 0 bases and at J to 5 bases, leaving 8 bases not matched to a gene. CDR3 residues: CASSLGGTSYVETQYF. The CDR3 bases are TGCGCCAGCAGCTTGGGGGGGACTAGCTATGTGGAGACCCAGTACTTC.

CDR3 DNA sequence: TGTGCCAGCAGTGGTTCTGTCAGAGACTTTTATGGCTACACCTTC. Translation gives CASSGSVRDFYGYTF. The chain has TRBV2 and TRBJ1-2; no clear D. Per the germline V gene, CDR1 is SNHLY and CDR2 is FYNNEI. V shed 4 bases and J shed 5 bases, with 17 bases lying between them. The CDR3 runs 15 residues.

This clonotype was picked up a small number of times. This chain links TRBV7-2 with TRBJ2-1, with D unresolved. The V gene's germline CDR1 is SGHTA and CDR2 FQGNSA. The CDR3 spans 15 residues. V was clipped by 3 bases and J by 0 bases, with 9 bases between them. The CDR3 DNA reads TGTGCCAGCAGCTTTGAACCGTACTCCTACAATGAGCAGTTCTTC. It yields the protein CASSFEPYSYNEQFF.

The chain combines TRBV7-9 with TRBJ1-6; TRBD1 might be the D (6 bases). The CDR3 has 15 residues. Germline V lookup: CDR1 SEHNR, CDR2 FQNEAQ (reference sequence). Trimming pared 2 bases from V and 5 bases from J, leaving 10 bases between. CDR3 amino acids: CASSLRDRNNSPLHF. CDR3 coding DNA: TGTGCCAGCAGCTTACGAGACAGGAATAATTCACCCCTCCACTTT.

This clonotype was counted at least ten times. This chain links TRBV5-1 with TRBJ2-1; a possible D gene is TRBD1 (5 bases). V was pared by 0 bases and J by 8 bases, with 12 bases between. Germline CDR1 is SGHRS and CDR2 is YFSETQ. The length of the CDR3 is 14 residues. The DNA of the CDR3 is TGCGCCAGCAGCTTGGCTCAGGGTTGGGATGAGCAGTTCTTC. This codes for CASSLAQGWDEQFF. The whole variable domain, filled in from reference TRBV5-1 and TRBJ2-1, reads KAGVTQTPRYLIKTRGQQVTLSCSPISGHRSVSWYQQTPGQGLQFLFEYFSETQRNKGNFPGRFSGRQFSNSRSEMNVSTLELGDSALYLCASSLAQGWDEQFFGPGTRLTVL.

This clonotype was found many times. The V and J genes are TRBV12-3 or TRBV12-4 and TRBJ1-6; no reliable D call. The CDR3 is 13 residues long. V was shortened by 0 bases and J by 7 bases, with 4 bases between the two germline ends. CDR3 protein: CASSLAWNSPLHF. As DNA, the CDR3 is TGTGCCAGCAGTTTAGCGTGGAATTCACCCCTCCACTTT.